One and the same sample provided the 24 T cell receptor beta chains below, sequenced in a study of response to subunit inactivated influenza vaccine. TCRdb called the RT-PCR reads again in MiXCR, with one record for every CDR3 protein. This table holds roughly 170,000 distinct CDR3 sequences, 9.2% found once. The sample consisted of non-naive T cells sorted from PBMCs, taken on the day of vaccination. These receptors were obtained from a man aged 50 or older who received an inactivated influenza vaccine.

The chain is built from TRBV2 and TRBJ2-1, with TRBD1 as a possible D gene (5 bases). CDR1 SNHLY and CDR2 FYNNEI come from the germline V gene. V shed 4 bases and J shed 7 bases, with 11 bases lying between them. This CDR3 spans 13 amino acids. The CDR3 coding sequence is TGTGCCAGCAGTGTGCAGGGTTGGAATGAGCAGTTCTTC. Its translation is CASSVQGWNEQFF.

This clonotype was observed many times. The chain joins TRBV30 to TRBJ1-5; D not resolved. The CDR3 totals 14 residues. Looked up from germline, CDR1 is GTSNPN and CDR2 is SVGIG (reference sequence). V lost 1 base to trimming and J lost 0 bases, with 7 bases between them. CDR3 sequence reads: CAWSEVDSNQPQHF. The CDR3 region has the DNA TGTGCCTGGAGTGAGGTGGATAGCAATCAGCCCCAGCATTTT.

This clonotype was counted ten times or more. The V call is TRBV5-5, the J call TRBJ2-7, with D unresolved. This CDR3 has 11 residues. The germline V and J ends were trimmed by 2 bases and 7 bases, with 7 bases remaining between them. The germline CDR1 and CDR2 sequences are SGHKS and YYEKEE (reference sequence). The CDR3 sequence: CASSFISEQYF. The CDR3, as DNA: TGTGCCAGCAGCTTTATTAGTGAGCAGTACTTC.

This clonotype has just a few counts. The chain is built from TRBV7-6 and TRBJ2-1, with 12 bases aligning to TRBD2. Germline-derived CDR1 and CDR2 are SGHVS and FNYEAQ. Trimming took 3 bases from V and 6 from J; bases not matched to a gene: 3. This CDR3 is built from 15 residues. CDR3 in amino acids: CASSLMTSGGNEQFF. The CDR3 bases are TGTGCCAGCAGCTTGATGACTAGCGGGGGCAATGAGCAGTTCTTC.

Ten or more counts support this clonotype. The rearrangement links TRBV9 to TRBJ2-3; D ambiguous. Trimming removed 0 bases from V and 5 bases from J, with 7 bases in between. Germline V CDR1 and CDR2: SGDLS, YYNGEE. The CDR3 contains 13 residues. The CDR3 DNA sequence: TGTGCCAGCAGCGTAGAGGGTGGAGATACGCAGTATTTT. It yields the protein CASSVEGGDTQYF. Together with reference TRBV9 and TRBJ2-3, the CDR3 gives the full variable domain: DSGVTQTPKHLITATGQRVTLRCSPRSGDLSVYWYQQSLDQGLQFLIQYYNGEERAKGNILERFSAQQFPDLHSELNLSSLELGDSALYFCASSVEGGDTQYFGPGTRLTVL.

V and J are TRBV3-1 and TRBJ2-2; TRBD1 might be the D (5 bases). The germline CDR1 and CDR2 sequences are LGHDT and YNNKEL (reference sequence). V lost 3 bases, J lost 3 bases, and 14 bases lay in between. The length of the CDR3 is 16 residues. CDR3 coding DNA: TGTGCCAGCAGCCAGATGGGCAGGGTAGACACCGGGGAGCTGTTTTTT. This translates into CASSQMGRVDTGELFF.

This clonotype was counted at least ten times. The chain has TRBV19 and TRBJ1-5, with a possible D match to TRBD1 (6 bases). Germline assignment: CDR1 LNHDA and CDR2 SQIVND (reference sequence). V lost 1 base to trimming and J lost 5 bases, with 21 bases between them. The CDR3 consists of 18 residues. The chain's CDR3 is CASSIGQGPAIVDQPQHF. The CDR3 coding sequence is TGTGCCAGTAGTATAGGCCAGGGGCCAGCTATTGTGGATCAGCCCCAGCATTTT.

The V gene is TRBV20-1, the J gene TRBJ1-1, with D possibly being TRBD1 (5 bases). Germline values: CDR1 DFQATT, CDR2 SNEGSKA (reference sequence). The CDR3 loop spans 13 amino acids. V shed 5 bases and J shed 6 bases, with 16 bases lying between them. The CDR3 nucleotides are TGCAGTGCTCCCTCCGGGGGGACCGCTGAAGCTTTCTTT. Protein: CSAPSGGTAEAFF.

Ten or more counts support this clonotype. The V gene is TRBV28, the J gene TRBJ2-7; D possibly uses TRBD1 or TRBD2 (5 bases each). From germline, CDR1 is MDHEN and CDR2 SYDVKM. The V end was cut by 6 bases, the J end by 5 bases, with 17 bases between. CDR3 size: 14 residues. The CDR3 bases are TGTGCCAGCAGGATAGACAGAGGGATCAACGAGCAGTACTTC. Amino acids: CASRIDRGINEQYF.

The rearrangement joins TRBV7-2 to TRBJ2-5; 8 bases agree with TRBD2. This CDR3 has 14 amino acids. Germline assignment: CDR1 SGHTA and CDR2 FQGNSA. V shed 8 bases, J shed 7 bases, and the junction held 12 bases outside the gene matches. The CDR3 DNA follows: TGTGCCAGCGGTATTTCTAGCGGGCTAGGGACCCAGTACTTC. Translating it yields CASGISSGLGTQYF.

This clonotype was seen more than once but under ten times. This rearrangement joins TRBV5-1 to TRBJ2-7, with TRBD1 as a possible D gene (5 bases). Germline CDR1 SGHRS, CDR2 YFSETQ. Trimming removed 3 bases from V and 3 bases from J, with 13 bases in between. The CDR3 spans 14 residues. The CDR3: CASSSQGSGYEQYF. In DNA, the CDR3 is TGCGCCAGCAGCTCCCAGGGTAGTGGCTACGAGCAGTACTTC.

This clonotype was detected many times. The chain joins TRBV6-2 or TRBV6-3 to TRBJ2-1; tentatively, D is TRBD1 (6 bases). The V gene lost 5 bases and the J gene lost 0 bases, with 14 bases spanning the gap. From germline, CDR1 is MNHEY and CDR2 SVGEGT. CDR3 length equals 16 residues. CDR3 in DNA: TGTGCCAGCAGTAATTCAGGGGTTGGCTCCTACAATGAGCAGTTCTTC. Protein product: CASSNSGVGSYNEQFF.

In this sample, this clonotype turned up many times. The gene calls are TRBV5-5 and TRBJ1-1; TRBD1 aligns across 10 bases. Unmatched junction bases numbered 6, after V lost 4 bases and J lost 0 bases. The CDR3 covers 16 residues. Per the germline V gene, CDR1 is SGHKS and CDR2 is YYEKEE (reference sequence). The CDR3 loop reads CASSLGQGRMNTEAFF. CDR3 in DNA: TGTGCCAGCAGCCTGGGACAGGGGAGGATGAACACTGAAGCTTTCTTT.

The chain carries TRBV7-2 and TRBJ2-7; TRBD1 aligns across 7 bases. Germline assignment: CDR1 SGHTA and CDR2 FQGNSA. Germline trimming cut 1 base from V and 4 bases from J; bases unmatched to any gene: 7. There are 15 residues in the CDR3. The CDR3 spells CASSLDDRVGYEQYF. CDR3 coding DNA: TGTGCCAGCAGCTTAGACGACAGGGTTGGTTACGAGCAGTACTTC.

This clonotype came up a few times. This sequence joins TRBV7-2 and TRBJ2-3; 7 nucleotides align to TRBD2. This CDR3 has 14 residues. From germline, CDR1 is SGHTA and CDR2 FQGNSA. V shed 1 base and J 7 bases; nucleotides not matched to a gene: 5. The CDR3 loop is CASSLGGRVNTQYF. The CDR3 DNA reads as TGTGCCAGCAGCTTAGGTGGGAGGGTGAATACGCAGTATTTT.

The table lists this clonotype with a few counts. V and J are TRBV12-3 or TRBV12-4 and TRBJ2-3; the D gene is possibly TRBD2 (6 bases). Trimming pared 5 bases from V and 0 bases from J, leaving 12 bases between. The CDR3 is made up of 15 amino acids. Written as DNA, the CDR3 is TGTGCCAGCAGTCGGGGGTGGGGAAGCACAGATACGCAGTATTTT. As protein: CASSRGWGSTDTQYF.

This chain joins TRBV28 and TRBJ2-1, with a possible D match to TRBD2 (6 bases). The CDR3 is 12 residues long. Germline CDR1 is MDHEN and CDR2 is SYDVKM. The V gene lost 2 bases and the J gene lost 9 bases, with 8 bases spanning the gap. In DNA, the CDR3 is TGTGCCAGCAGTTTACTCGGGGGTGAGCAGTTCTTC. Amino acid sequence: CASSLLGGEQFF.

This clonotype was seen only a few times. CDR3 protein: CASSPREGRWIQYF. CDR3 bases: TGTGCCAGCAGCCCTCGAGAGGGGCGGTGGATTCAGTACTTC. The chain employs TRBV6-2 or TRBV6-3 and TRBJ2-4, with D perhaps matching TRBD1 or TRBD2 (5 bases each). This CDR3 is 14 amino acids long. CDR1 is MNHEY and CDR2 is SVGEGT in the germline V gene. V shed 6 bases and J shed 10 bases, with 19 bases lying between them.

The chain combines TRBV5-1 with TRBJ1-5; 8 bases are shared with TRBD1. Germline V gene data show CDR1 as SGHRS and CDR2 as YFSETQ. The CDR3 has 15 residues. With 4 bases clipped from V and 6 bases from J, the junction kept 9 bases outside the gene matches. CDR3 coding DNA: TGCGCCAGCAGCCCGGGGACAGGTCCAGGTCAGCCCCAGCATTTT. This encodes CASSPGTGPGQPQHF.

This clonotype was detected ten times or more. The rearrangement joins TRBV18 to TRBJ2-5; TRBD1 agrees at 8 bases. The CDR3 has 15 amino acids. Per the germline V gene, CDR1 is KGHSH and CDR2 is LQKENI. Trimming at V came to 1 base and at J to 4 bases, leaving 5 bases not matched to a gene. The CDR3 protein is CASSPLQGARETQYF. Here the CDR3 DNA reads TGTGCCAGCTCACCACTGCAGGGGGCCCGAGAGACCCAGTACTTC.

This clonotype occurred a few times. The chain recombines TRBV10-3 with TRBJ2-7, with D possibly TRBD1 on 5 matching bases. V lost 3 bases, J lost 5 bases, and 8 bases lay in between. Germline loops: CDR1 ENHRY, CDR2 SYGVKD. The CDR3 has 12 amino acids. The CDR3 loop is CAISDWGDEQYF. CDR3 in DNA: TGTGCCATCAGTGACTGGGGCGACGAGCAGTACTTC.

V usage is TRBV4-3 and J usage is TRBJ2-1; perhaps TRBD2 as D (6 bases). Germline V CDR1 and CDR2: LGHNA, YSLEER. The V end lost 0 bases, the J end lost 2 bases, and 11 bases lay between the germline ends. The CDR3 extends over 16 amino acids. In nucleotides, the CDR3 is TGCGCCAGCAGCCAAGATTGGGCTAGCGCCTACAATGAGCAGTTCTTC. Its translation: CASSQDWASAYNEQFF.

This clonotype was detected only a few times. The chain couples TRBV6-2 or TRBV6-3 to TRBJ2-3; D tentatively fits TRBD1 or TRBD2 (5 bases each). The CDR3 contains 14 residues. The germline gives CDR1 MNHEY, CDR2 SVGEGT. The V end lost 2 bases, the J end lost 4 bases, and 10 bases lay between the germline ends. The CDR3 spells CASSYVGDADTQYF. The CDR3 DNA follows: TGTGCCAGCAGTTACGTGGGGGACGCAGATACGCAGTATTTT.

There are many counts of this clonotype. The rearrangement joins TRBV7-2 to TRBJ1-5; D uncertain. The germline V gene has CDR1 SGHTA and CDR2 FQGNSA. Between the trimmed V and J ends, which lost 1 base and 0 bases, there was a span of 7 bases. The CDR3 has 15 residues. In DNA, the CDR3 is TGTGCCAGCAGCTTAGACGGGTATAGCAATCAGCCCCAGCATTTT. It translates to CASSLDGYSNQPQHF. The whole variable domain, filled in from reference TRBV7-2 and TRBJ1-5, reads GAGVSQSPSNKVTEKGKDVELRCDPISGHTALYWYRQSLGQGLEFLIYFQGNSAPDKSGLPSDRFSAERTGGSVSTLTIQRTQQEDSAVYLCASSLDGYSNQPQHFGDGTRLSIL.